This TCR beta chain was retrieved from a study of shared clonotypes between healthy human individuals. The genomic DNA of each subset was split evenly across several immunoSEQ plates. The assay was immunoSEQ multiplex PCR, and TCRdb's table has in-frame clones only and misses some. This sample has millions of clones; about 92% occur once, and the top ten carry about 1.8%. Trimming cost V 3 bases and J 2 bases, with 17 bases left between them. Germline CDR1 is LNHNV and CDR2 is YYDKDF (reference sequence). The CDR3 loop spans 16 amino acids. Naive CD8 populations comprised CD45RO-negative cells positively selected for CCR7, excluding terminally differentiated effector memory CD45RA+ cells. Each donor was a Caucasian adult residing in Nashville, Tennessee.

The TCR comes from a man younger than 30 in good health. Some clones in this sample may be carry-over from other donors' samples. What was sequenced was naive CD8+ T cells from PBMCs. The rearrangement uses TRBV15 and TRBJ2-7; TRBD1 might be the D (6 bases). The CDR3 is CATSREAETGAYEQYF. In DNA form, the CDR3 reads TGTGCCACCAGCAGGGAGGCGGAGACAGGTGCCTACGAGCAGTACTTC.